The next 17 T cell receptor beta chains were all read from a single sample in a study of Ad26.COV2.S vaccination and SARS-CoV-2 variants. Treatment: roughly 19 received Ad26.COV2.S at low or high dose, single or two shots; several received placebo; per-sample allocation not given. Each sample was drawn 63 days after the first injection (of vaccine or placebo). Measured with immunoSEQ multiplex PCR; TCRdb has only the in-frame clones, and not every one. The repertoire holds just over 350,000 clones, 70% to 90% seen once, with around 3.3% in the top ten. Specimen: peripheral blood, collected in a trial of Ad26.COV2.S vaccine versus placebo. All receptors derive from a person aged 18-65 years who received the Ad26.COV2.S COVID-19 vaccine or a placebo.

The rearrangement joins TRBV6-2 or TRBV6-3 to TRBJ2-1; D perhaps matches TRBD1 (5 bases). The germline CDR1 and CDR2 sequences are MNHEY and SVGEGT. Between the trimmed V and J ends, which lost 2 bases and 5 bases, there was a span of 10 bases. The CDR3 length is 14 residues. DNA of the CDR3: TGTGCCAGCAGTTACCGACGACAGAACAATGAGCAGTTCTTC. Encoded protein: CASSYRRQNNEQFF.

The rearrangement links TRBV7-2 to TRBJ2-5, with TRBD1 matching 7 bases. Looked up from germline, CDR1 is SGHTA and CDR2 is FQGNSA. This CDR3 has 15 residues. V lost 6 bases and J lost 6; bases outside the gene matches: 13. The CDR3 DNA reads as TGTGCCAGCAGTTCGGCGTCGACAGGGTACCAGACCCAGTACTTC. It codes for CASSSASTGYQTQYF.

This CDR3 is CASSLGVLHGGSYEQYF. In DNA form, the CDR3 reads TGTGCCAGCAGCTTAGGGGTCTTGCATGGTGGATCCTACGAGCAGTACTTC. The chain carries TRBV11-2 and TRBJ2-7; D is uncertain. The germline gives CDR1 SGHAT, CDR2 FQNNGV. The CDR3 spans 17 residues. Trimming stripped 1 base from V and 1 base from J, with 17 bases between.

This sequence joins TRBV25-1 and TRBJ2-3; 9 nucleotides line up with TRBD1. Germline V gene sequence: CDR1 MGHDK, CDR2 SYGVNS. The CDR3 has 16 residues. V was clipped by 2 bases and J by 4 bases; unmatched bases: 7. The CDR3 loop reads CASSEPQGAGADTQYF. CDR3 in DNA: TGTGCCAGCAGTGAACCACAGGGGGCGGGAGCAGATACGCAGTATTTT.

CDR3 DNA sequence: TGTGCCAGCAGTCCCCCCACAGGGATCGGAAACACCATATATTTT. It encodes CASSPPTGIGNTIYF. The chain has TRBV28 and TRBJ1-3, with a tentative D call TRBD1 (6 bases). Trimming removed 5 bases at V and 4 bases at J, with 15 bases between. The CDR3 is made up of 15 amino acids. CDR1 is MDHEN and CDR2 is SYDVKM in the germline V gene.

The genes are TRBV12-3 or TRBV12-4 and TRBJ1-6; unclear D gene. Trimming took off 4 bases at V and 4 bases at J, with 5 bases between the two ends. The CDR3 runs 13 residues. CDR3 nucleotide sequence: TGTGCCAGCAGTTCGTCTTATAATTCACCCCTCCACTTT. Protein product: CASSSSYNSPLHF.

The CDR3 here is CASSTTSGSQETQYF. The CDR3 nucleotides read TGTGCCAGCAGTACGACTAGCGGTAGCCAAGAGACCCAGTACTTC. The rearrangement links TRBV6-6 to TRBJ2-5, with 9 bases identical to TRBD2. Germline CDR1 is MNHNY and CDR2 is SVGAGI (reference sequence). J was trimmed by 1 base and V by 5 bases; bases with no gene match: 5. The CDR3 totals 15 residues.

The rearrangement uses TRBV19 and TRBJ1-5; possibly TRBD1 for D (5 bases). V was trimmed by 9 bases and J by 5 bases, leaving 14 bases between them. Per the germline V gene, CDR1 is LNHDA and CDR2 is SQIVND (reference sequence). This CDR3 comprises 13 residues. CDR3 coding DNA: TGTGCCAGCCGACCAGGGCTTCATCAGCCCCAGCATTTT. It translates to CASRPGLHQPQHF. The whole variable domain, remainder taken from reference TRBV19 and TRBJ1-5, is DGGITQSPKYLFRKEGQNVTLSCEQNLNHDAMYWYRQDPGQGLRLIYYSQIVNDFQKGDIAEGYSVSREKKESFPLTVTSAQKNPTAFYLCASRPGLHQPQHFGDGTRLSIL.

This rearrangement joins TRBV28 to TRBJ1-5; TRBD1 might be the D (6 bases). CDR3 length: 16 residues. Germline CDR1 is MDHEN and CDR2 is SYDVKM. The V end was cut by 7 bases, the J end by 2 bases, with 18 bases between. The CDR3, as DNA: TGTGCCAGCACCGGCGGGGGGGCGAGGGGCAATCAGCCCCAGCATTTT. Translated, it gives CASTGGGARGNQPQHF.

The chain is built from TRBV3-1 (or the pseudogene TRBV3-2) and TRBJ2-5; 11 nucleotides agree with TRBD2. Germline CDR1 is LGHDT and CDR2 is YNNKEL (reference sequence). V trimming: 1 base; J trimming: 7 bases; junction bases outside the gene matches: 8. This CDR3 has 16 residues. In nucleotides, the CDR3 is TGTGCCAGCAGCCAAGGAGATAGCGGGGGGGCCGGGACCCAGTACTTC. Translated, it gives CASSQGDSGGAGTQYF.

The table lists this clone with a few counts. This chain links TRBV6-2 or TRBV6-3 with TRBJ2-2, with no clear D. Per germline, CDR1 MNHEY and CDR2 SVGEGT. Trimming shortened V by 3 bases and J by 6 bases, and 14 bases separated the two germline ends. The CDR3 loop spans 15 amino acids. The CDR3 here is CASSYSPGAAGELFF. The CDR3, as DNA: TGTGCCAGCAGTTATTCCCCAGGTGCGGCCGGGGAGCTGTTTTTT.

The CDR3 DNA reads as TGTGCCAGCAGTTCCGCCTTGGGCGGGGGCCCACAGAACACTGAAGCTTTCTTT. It encodes CASSSALGGGPQNTEAFF. This chain uses TRBV6-2 or TRBV6-3 with TRBJ1-1; possibly TRBD1 for D (6 bases). The V gene's germline CDR1 is MNHEY and CDR2 SVGEGT. CDR3 length: 18 residues. The V gene lost 4 bases and the J gene lost 1 base, with 22 bases spanning the gap.

The CDR3 coding sequence is TGCGCCAGCAGCCTACACAGGGGCGCCACTGAAGCTTTCTTT. Protein sequence: CASSLHRGATEAFF. The chain uses TRBV4-3 and TRBJ1-1; 7 nucleotides align to TRBD1. This CDR3 region has 14 residues. CDR1 and CDR2 (germline): LGHNA, YSLEER. V gave up 4 bases and J gave up 4 bases; unmatched junction bases: 6.

Ten or more counts support this clone. The V gene is TRBV18, the J gene TRBJ1-5; a weak D match, TRBD1 (5 bases). V lost 8 bases, J lost 3 bases, and 20 bases lay in between. Germline V gives CDR1 KGHSH, CDR2 LQKENI. The CDR3 contains 16 residues. The CDR3 DNA is TGTGCCAGCACCACCAGAGGGGAGGGGATCAATCAGCCCCAGCATTTT. Translating it yields CASTTRGEGINQPQHF.

The chain employs TRBV6-2 or TRBV6-3 and TRBJ1-1, with D possibly being TRBD1 (5 bases). Trimming cost V 5 bases and J 1 base, with 20 bases left between them. CDR3 size: 17 residues. Looked up from germline, CDR1 is MNHEY and CDR2 is SVGEGT. The CDR3 coding sequence is TGTGCCAGCAGTGTGATTGAGACACCAGGGACGAACACTGAAGCTTTCTTT. Amino acid sequence: CASSVIETPGTNTEAFF.

The chain uses TRBV5-1 and TRBJ2-7; D remains unclear. The CDR3 contains 13 residues. Germline V gene lookup returns CDR1 SGHRS and CDR2 YFSETQ. V was shortened by 0 bases and J by 3 bases, with 7 bases between the two germline ends. The DNA for the CDR3 is TGCGCCAGCAGCTTGGGACTTCTCTACGAGCAGTACTTC. Protein sequence: CASSLGLLYEQYF.

This rearrangement joins TRBV18 to TRBJ1-2, with D unresolved. V was pared by 6 bases and J by 2 bases, with 7 bases between. The CDR3 covers 12 residues. Germline CDR1 KGHSH, CDR2 LQKENI. The CDR3 protein is CASSQNNYGYTF. CDR3 nucleotides: TGTGCCAGCTCCCAGAACAACTATGGCTACACCTTC.